This T cell receptor (beta chain) came from a study of early T cells in non-severe SARS-CoV-2 infection. Study information: The chains were unpaired, and the sequenced material was bulk RNA from unsorted whole blood.

Each single cDNA molecule received a unique molecular identifier. TCRdb reprocessed the 5' RACE reads via MiXCR and lists one record per CDR3 protein. The sample has some 77,000 distinct CDR3 sequences, roughly 12% seen once. The CDR3 is made up of 13 amino acids. V lost 3 bases to trimming and J lost 5 bases; unmatched junction nucleotides: 5. In germline, CDR1 is DFQATT, CDR2 SNEGSKA (reference sequence). This clonotype was counted at least ten times. The sequencing here drew on whole blood, taken at baseline. This clonotype was sampled from an adult who was a healthcare worker with PCR-confirmed SARS-CoV-2 infection or an uninfected control (not recorded which). The donor label of this sample is uncertain. This rearrangement joins TRBV20-1 to TRBJ2-5; 8 bases are a match to TRBD2. The CDR3 reads CSASGRAGETQYF. The CDR3, as DNA: TGCAGTGCTAGCGGGAGGGCCGGGGAGACCCAGTACTTC.